The present entry profiles one TCR beta chain with its context. Its antigen is unknown. These data come from a study of beta chain features in type 1 diabetes. General study findings and limits: For type 1 diabetes patients, VDJ junctions showed fewer insertions and more deletions. Significant though moderate, a shortening of TCRB CDR3s appeared in all four CD4+ subsets of Type 1 diabetes patients.

Germline loops: CDR1 SGHTA, CDR2 FQGTGA. J gave up 7 bases and V 4 bases, and 10 bases lay outside the gene matches. The CDR3 length is 16 residues. The investigators reverse transcribed all of the isolated RNA, so they sequenced expressed TCRB transcripts. TCRdb's table, derived via immunoSEQ multiplex PCR, lists solely in-frame clones and lacks some. Among some 660,000 clones, over 12% were seen once, and the ten largest hold roughly 0.04%. The sequence derives from a man aged 18 to 29 with type 1 diabetes. The sample taken for sequencing was naive CD4+ T cells from blood. The rearrangement uses TRBV7-3 and TRBJ2-2, with 9 nucleotides matching TRBD2. The CDR3 coding sequence is TGTGCCAGCAGCTCAACCGGGACTAGCAACGGCGGGGAGCTGTTTTTT. This sequence encodes CASSSTGTSNGGELFF. Using reference TRBV7-3 and TRBJ2-2 for the parts outside the CDR3, the full variable domain is GAGVSQTPSNKVTEKGKYVELRCDPISGHTALYWYRQSLGQGPEFLIYFQGTGAADDSGLPNDRFFAVRPEGSVSTLKIQRTERGDSAVYLCASSSTGTSNGGELFFGEGSRLTVL.